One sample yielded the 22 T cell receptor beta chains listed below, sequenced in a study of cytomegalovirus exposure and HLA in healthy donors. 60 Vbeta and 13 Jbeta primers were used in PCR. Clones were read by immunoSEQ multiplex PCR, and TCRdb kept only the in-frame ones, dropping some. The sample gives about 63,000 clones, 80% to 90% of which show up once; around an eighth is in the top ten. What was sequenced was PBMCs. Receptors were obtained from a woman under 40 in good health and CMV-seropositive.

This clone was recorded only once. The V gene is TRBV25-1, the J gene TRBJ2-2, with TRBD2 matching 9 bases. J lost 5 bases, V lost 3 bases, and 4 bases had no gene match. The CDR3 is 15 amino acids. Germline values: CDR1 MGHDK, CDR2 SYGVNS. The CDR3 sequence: CASSEVAGETGELFF. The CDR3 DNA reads TGTGCCAGCAGTGAGGTAGCGGGAGAAACCGGGGAGCTGTTTTTT.

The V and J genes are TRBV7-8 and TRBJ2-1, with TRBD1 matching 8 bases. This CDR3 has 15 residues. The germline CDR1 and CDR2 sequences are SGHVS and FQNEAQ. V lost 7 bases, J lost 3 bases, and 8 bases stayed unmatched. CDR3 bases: TGTGCCAGCAACCAGGGGGCAGGGTACTACAATGAGCAGTTCTTC. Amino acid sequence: CASNQGAGYYNEQFF.

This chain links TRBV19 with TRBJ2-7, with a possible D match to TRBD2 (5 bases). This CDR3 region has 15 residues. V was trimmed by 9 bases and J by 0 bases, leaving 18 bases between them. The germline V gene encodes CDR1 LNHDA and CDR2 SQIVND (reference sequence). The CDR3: CASSDSGLSSYEQYF. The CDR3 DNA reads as TGTGCCAGCTCGGACTCGGGTCTTAGCTCCTACGAGCAGTACTTC.

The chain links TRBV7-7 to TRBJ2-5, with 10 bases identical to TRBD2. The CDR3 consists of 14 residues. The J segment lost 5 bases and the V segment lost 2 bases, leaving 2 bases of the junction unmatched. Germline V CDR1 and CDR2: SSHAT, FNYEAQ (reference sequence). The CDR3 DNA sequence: TGTGCCAGCAGCTTATCTAGCGGGAGCGAGACCCAGTACTTC. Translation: CASSLSSGSETQYF.

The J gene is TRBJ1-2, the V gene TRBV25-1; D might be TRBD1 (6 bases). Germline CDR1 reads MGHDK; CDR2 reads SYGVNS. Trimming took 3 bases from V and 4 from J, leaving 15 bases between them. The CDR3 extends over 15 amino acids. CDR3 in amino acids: CASSDLHTGFYGYTF. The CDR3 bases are TGTGCCAGCAGTGACCTACATACAGGGTTCTATGGCTACACCTTC.

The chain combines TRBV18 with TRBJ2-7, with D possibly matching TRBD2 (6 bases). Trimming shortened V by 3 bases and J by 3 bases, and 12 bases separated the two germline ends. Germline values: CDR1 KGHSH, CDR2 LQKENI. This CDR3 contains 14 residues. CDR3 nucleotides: TGTGCCAGCTCACCCTACGGGGGAAACTACGAGCAGTACTTC. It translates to CASSPYGGNYEQYF.

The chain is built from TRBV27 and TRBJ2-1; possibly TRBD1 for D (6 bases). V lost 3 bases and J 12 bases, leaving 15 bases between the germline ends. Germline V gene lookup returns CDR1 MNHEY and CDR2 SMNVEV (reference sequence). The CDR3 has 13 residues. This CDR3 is CASSLARGRGQFF. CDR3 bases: TGTGCCAGCAGTTTGGCCAGGGGAAGGGGGCAGTTCTTC.

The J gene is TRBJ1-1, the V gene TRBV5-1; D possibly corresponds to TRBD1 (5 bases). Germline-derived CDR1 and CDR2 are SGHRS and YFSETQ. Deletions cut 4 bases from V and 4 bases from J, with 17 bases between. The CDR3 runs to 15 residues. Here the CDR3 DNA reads TGCGCCAGCAGCCCGGGAGGGGCGTGGGGCACTGAAGCTTTCTTT. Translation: CASSPGGAWGTEAFF.

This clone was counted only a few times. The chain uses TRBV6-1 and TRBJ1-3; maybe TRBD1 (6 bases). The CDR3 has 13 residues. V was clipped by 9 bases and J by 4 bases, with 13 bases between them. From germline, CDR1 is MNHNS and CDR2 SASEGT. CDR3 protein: CASKQGDGNTIYF. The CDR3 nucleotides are TGTGCCAGTAAACAGGGCGACGGAAACACCATATATTTT.

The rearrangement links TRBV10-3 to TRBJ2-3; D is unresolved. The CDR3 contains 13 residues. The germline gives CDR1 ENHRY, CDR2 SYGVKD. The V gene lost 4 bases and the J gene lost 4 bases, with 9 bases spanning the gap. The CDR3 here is CAISVSSPDTQYF. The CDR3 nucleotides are TGTGCCATCAGTGTGTCTTCTCCAGATACGCAGTATTTT.

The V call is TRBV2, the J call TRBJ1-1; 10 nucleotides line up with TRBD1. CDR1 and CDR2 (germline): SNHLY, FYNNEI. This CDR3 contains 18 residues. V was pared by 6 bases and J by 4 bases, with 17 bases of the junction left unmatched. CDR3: CASRDGTGATIKGTEAFF. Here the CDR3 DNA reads TGTGCCAGCAGGGACGGGACAGGGGCGACTATAAAAGGCACTGAAGCTTTCTTT.

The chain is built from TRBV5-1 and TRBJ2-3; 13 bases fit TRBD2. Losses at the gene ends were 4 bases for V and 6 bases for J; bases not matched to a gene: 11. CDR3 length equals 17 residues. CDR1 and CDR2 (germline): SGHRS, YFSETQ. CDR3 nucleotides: TGCGCCAGCAGCAAAGGACTAGCGGGAGTGTCCCTGGATACGCAGTATTTT. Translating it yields CASSKGLAGVSLDTQYF.

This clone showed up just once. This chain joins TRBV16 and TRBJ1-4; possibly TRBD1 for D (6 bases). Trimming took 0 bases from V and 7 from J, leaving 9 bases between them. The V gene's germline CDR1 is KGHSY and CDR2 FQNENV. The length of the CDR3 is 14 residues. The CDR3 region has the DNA TGTGCCAGCAGCCAATCAAGGGGGAGTGAAAAACTGTTTTTT. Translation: CASSQSRGSEKLFF.

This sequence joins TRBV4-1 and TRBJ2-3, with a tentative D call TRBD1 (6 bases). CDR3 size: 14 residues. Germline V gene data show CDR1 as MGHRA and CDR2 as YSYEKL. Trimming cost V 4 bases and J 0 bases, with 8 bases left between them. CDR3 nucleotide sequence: TGCGCCAGCAGCCTCGACAGGAGCACAGATACGCAGTATTTT. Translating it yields CASSLDRSTDTQYF.

The CDR3 bases are TGCGCCAGCAGCTTGGTTCTGGGGGCAGCTGGAAACACCATATATTTT. It is translated as CASSLVLGAAGNTIYF. The chain couples TRBV5-1 to TRBJ1-3; D might be TRBD1 (6 bases). Between the trimmed V and J ends, which lost 0 bases and 2 bases, there was a span of 12 bases. CDR3 length: 16 amino acids. Germline V CDR1 and CDR2: SGHRS, YFSETQ. The full variable domain, completed using reference TRBV5-1 and TRBJ1-3, is KAGVTQTPRYLIKTRGQQVTLSCSPISGHRSVSWYQQTPGQGLQFLFEYFSETQRNKGNFPGRFSGRQFSNSRSEMNVSTLELGDSALYLCASSLVLGAAGNTIYFGEGSWLTVV.

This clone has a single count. This chain's CDR3 is CASSLEGYTQYF. The CDR3 region has the DNA TGTGCCAGCAGCCTAGAGGGGTATACGCAGTATTTT. J is TRBJ2-3 and V is TRBV7-9; possibly TRBD1 or TRBD2 for D (5 bases each). The CDR3 contains 12 residues. Germline V lookup: CDR1 SEHNR, CDR2 FQNEAQ (reference sequence). V lost 5 bases and J lost 7, with 10 bases in between. Drawing the rest from reference TRBV7-9 and TRBJ2-3, the complete variable domain is DTGVSQNPRHKITKRGQNVTFRCDPISEHNRLYWYRQTLGQGPEFLTYFQNEAQLEKSRLLSDRFSAERPKGSFSTLEIQRTEQGDSAMYLCASSLEGYTQYFGPGTRLTVL.

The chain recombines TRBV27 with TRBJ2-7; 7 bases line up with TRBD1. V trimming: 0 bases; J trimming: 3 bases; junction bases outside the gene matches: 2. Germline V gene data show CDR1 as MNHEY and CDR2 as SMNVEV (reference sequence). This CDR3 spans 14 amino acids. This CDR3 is CASSLSRQGYEQYF. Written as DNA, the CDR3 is TGTGCCAGCAGTTTATCGAGACAGGGCTACGAGCAGTACTTC.

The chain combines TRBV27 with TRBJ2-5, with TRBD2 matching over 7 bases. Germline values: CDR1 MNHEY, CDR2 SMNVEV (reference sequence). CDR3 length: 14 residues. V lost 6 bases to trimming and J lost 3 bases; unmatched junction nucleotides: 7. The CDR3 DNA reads TGTGCCAGCAGACGAGCGGGATTGGAAGAGACCCAGTACTTC. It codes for CASRRAGLEETQYF.

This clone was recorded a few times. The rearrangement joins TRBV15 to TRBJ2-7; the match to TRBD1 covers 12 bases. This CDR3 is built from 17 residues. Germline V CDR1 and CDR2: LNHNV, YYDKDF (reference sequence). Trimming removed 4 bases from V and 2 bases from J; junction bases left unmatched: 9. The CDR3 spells CATSMIPGQGATYEQYF. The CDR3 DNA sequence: TGTGCCACCAGCATGATTCCGGGACAGGGGGCAACCTACGAGCAGTACTTC.

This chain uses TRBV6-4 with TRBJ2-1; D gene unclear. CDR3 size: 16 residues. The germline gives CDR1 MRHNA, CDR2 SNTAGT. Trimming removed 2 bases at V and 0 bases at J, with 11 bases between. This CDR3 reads CASSDLSYSSYNEQFF. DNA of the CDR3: TGTGCCAGCAGTGACCTAAGCTACAGCTCCTACAATGAGCAGTTCTTC.

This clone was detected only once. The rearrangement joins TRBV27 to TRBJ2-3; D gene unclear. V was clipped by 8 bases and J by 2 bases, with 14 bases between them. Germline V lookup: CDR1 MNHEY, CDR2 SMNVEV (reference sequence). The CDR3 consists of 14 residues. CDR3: CASASLGDTDTQYF. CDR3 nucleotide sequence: TGTGCCAGCGCATCACTGGGCGACACAGATACGCAGTATTTT.

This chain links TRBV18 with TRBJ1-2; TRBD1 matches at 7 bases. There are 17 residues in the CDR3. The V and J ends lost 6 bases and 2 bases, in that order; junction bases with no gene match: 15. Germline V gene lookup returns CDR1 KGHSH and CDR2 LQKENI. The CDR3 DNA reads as TGTGCCAGCTCCAACCTAGAGAGACAGGGAATGAACTATGGCTACACCTTC. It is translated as CASSNLERQGMNYGYTF.